This TCR beta chain was sequenced for a study of T cell responses to AZD1222 COVID-19 vaccine. Study at large: Pooling of second doses given at about 4 or about 12 weeks was done.

Details on this clone: The antigen is not known.

General observations from the study: Donors skewed white British and female; clonal diversity was possibly underestimated. Among vaccine-associated CD4 TCRs, coverage spanned spike, with dominance at 160-218 and 743-854. Seropositive at baseline were only six AZD1222 recipients.

Here immunoSEQ multiplex PCR was the method, and the copy in TCRdb shows in-frame clones only, minus some. The repertoire has more than 80,000 clones, approximately 90% of them found once; the top ten carry roughly 10%. The sequences come from peripheral blood, collected on day 0 of AZD1222 vaccination. The receptor comes from an adult in good health.

CDR3 nucleotide sequence: TGTGCCAGCAGCCTCTTAGCGGGCTCCTACAATGAGCAGTTCTTC. Its protein is CASSLLAGSYNEQFF. The chain has TRBV14 and TRBJ2-1; 7 bases align to TRBD2. Germline-derived CDR1 and CDR2 are SGHDN and FVKESK. The CDR3 loop spans 15 amino acids. V lost 4 bases, J lost 0 bases, and 3 bases stayed unmatched.